This paragraph reports one T cell receptor beta chain. Its specificity is unknown. The entry originates in a study of cytomegalovirus exposure and HLA in healthy donors. General study results and limits: TCR beta V- and J-gene trimming was later associated with a missense DCLRE1C variant. A later analysis associated around 17,000 TCR beta sequences with HLA alleles at a 0.05 false discovery rate. Listed as cytomegalovirus-associated were more than 150 TCR beta chains.

Use of 60 Vbeta and 13 Jbeta primers characterized the PCR. Repertoires were generated with immunoSEQ multiplex PCR, while TCRdb's copy carries only in-frame clones and drops some. The sample holds 75,000 to 90,000 clones; around 10% are singletons and the top ten take approximately 23%. Healthy bone marrow donors formed the donor group. Germline lookup yields CDR1 MDHEN and CDR2 SYDVKM. This CDR3 is built from 16 residues. V gave up 7 bases and J gave up 2 bases, with 18 bases separating them. The sequence was obtained from a man between 60 and 75 years old in good health and CMV-seropositive. V and J are TRBV28 and TRBJ2-1, with TRBD2 as a possible D gene (5 bases). What was sequenced was PBMCs. CDR3: CASTPPLAGPYNEQFF. In nucleotides, the CDR3 is TGTGCCAGCACCCCCCCCCTAGCTGGCCCCTACAATGAGCAGTTCTTC.